This TCR beta chain was found in a study of cytomegalovirus exposure and HLA in healthy donors. CDR3 length: 15 amino acids. V was trimmed by 4 bases and J by 0 bases, leaving 10 bases between them. Germline V gene lookup returns CDR1 MNHEY and CDR2 SMNVEV (reference sequence). Sequencing used immunoSEQ multiplex PCR; TCRdb keeps in-frame clones, though not all of them. There are tens of thousands of clones in the sample; roughly 90% occur only once, and roughly 1.2% lies in the top ten. The sample comprised PBMCs. The sequence derives from a woman aged 18-30 years in good health and CMV-seronegative. The chain is built from TRBV27 and TRBJ2-4; D is perhaps TRBD1 (6 bases). CDR3 bases: TGTGCCAGCAGTTCAGGGGACGAAGCCAAAAACATTCAGTACTTC. Translation: CASSSGDEAKNIQYF.